This T cell receptor beta chain was sequenced in a study of blood T cell repertoires in COVID-19 (dated by TCRdb to the early 2020s). In terms of the full investigation: Samples covering the acute and convalescent phases of COVID-19 were provided by collaborators in the United States, Italy and Spain. Subjects who had been exposed to COVID-19, were actively infected with it, or had recovered from it provided the deeply sampled blood TCRbeta repertoires that made up the dataset. Where available, HLA class I and class II types were obtained from metadata supplied by the sample provider rather than from assay-based typing. Samples were obtained from the ongoing ImmuneRACE study (first 160 participants) and from approximately 1,200 subjects provided by 6 global collaborators. The prospective study material was composed of cDNA or gDNA derived from T cells, B-cell-depleted T cells, or PBMCs. The sample metadata nearly always contained a de-identified subject ID, COVID-19 status, age in years and sex. The repertoires were released in a freely available public database intended as a resource for research on the immune response to SARS-CoV-2. The paper's findings and limits, for the study overall: The quantity of clinical and demographic metadata differed by source and by participant and was supplied without curation.

Trimming at the junction amounts to 6 bases on V and 1 base on J, and the germline ends lie 9 bases apart. For CDR1 and CDR2, the germline V gene (reference sequence) lists MNHEY and SMNVEV. The CDR3 has 13 amino acids, counting the end cysteine and phenylalanine. Only the CDR3 part of the read is kept: 39 bases, read in frame from the first base. Concerning this clone: This clone's antigen is unknown. Base qualities are not recorded, but no much larger clone differs from it by a single base.

Participants in the prospective study were aged about 18 to 95 years, lived in 20 to 25 United States geographic areas, and enrolled through a virtual design. In the prospective study, cohorts were assigned on the basis of participant-reported clinical history obtained from a screening survey and a study questionnaire. For ImmuneRACE Cohort 3, a participant was defined as recovered based on two consecutive negative NP/OP PCR tests, clearance by a healthcare professional, or resolution of symptoms. Mobile phlebotomists in the prospective study collected whole blood, serum and a nasopharyngeal or oropharyngeal swab from every participant. Additional blood draws and questionnaires over an approximately 2-month period could optionally be provided by prospective study participants. Before DNA extraction, blood samples from the prospective study were shipped at room temperature or frozen. TCRbeta CDR3 regions were amplified from genomic DNA using the immunoSEQ Assay, a bias-controlled multiplex PCR. As for how the authors treated the data: Within the assay, amplification of reference gene primers was used to estimate how many nucleated cells each sample contained. To quantify the absolute abundance of each unique TCRbeta CDR3 rearrangement, sequence reads were collapsed and filtered. For each sample, productive Simpson clonality was calculated as the square root of Simpson's diversity index over productive rearrangements. Imported from immuneACCESS, the table was reduced by TCRdb to in-frame sequences with V and J called. These copies leave out some clones; in studies compared against another copy, an unresolved V gene accounts for under half, and the cause of the remainder is not known. V and J calls plus clone size are reproduced from that table; the DNA served to infer D and trimming. Recorded for this sample are fewer than 350,000 clones; about 85% of them occurred a single time. Jointly, the top ten make up 2.5% of the sample.

This chain joins TRBV27 to TRBJ1-1; the D gene lacks a confident call. The sample consisted of PBMCs or T cells enriched from blood (not recorded which). The TCR comes from a woman in her forties or fifties who had recovered from COVID-19. The nucleotide sequence is TGTGCCAGCAGGATTACACCGAACACTGAAGCTTTCTTT. Its coded protein is CASRITPNTEAFF.